This TCR beta chain appears in the sequencing data of a study of blood T cell repertoires in COVID-19. Overall study: Specimens from acute and convalescent COVID-19 originated in the United States, Italy and Spain.

There are 14 residues in the CDR3. CDR1 SGHNT and CDR2 YYREEE come from the germline V gene (reference sequence). V dropped 2 bases and J dropped 1 base, with 9 bases sitting between them. Per the authors' pipeline: Counts of nucleated cells, estimated from reference gene primer amplification, were obtained. Generated by immunoSEQ multiplex PCR, the TCRdb table keeps only in-frame clones and is missing some. V, J and clone size reflect that table, while D and trimming were determined from the DNA. The table has 55,000 to 90,000 clones, approximately 83% seen once. The sample holds one count of this clone.

The TCR was taken from a woman aged 60-75 years with acute or convalescent COVID-19. Sequencing input: peripheral blood. This chain joins TRBV5-4 and TRBJ1-2; no clear D. The CDR3 DNA reads as TGTGCCAGCAGCTTCGGAGGCAGTAACTATGGCTACACCTTC. Protein: CASSFGGSNYGYTF.